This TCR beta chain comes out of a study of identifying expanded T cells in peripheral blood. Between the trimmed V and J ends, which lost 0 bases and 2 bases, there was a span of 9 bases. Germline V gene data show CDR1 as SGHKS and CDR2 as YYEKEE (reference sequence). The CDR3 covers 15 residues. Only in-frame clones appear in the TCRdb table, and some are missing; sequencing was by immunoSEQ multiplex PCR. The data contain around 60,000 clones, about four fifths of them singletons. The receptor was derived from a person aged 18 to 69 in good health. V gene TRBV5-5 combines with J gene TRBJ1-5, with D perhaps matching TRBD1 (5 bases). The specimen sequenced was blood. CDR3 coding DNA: TGTGCCAGCAGCTTGGACAGGCTTGGCAATCAGCCCCAGCATTTT. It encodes CASSLDRLGNQPQHF.